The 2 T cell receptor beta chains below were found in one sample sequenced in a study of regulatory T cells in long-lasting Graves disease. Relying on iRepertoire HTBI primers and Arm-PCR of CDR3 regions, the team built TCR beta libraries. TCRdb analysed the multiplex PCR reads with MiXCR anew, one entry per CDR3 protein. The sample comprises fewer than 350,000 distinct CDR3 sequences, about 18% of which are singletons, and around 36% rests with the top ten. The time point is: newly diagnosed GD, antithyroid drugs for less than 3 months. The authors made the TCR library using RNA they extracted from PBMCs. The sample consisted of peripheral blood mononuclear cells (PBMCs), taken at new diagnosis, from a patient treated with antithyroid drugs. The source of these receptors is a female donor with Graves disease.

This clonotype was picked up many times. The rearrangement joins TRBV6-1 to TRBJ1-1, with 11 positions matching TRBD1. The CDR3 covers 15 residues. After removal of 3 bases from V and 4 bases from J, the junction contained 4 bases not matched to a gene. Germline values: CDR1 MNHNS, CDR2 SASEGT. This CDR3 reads CASSEEGTGGTEAFF. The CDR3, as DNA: TGTGCCAGCAGTGAGGAGGGGACAGGGGGCACTGAAGCTTTCTTT.

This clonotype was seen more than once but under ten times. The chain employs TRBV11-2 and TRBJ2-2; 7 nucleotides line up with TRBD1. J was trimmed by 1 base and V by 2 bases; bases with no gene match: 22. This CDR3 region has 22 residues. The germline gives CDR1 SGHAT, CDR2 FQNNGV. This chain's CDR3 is CASSLIGQDPAWSALNTGELFF. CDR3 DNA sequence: TGTGCCAGCAGCTTAATAGGACAGGACCCAGCGTGGTCCGCCCTGAACACCGGGGAGCTGTTTTTT.